These 27 T cell receptor beta chains were sequenced from one sample in a study of blood T cell repertoires in COVID-19. Assay: immunoSEQ multiplex PCR; the TCRdb copy retains only in-frame clones and omits some. The table records roughly 260,000 clones, about nine tenths of them present only once. Sequences were obtained from peripheral blood. The receptors shown here come from a woman between 45 and 60 years old who had recovered from COVID-19.

V and J are TRBV28 and TRBJ1-6; 11 bases are a match to TRBD1. In germline, CDR1 is MDHEN, CDR2 SYDVKM. The trim removed 4 bases at V and 9 bases at J, leaving 5 bases unmatched. CDR3 length: 15 residues. Here the CDR3 reads CASSSQGTGGSPLHF. The CDR3 DNA is TGTGCCAGCAGTTCCCAAGGGACAGGGGGTTCACCCCTCCACTTT. Using reference TRBV28 and TRBJ1-6 for the parts outside the CDR3, the full variable domain is DVKVTQSSRYLVKRTGEKVFLECVQDMDHENMFWYRQDPGLGLRLIYFSYDVKMKEKGDIPEGYSVSREKKERFSLILESASTNQTSMYLCASSSQGTGGSPLHFGNGTRLTVT.

The table lists this clone with a few counts. Written as DNA, the CDR3 is TGTGCCACCAGCAGAGATCCTTCCACAGATACGCAGTATTTT. It encodes CATSRDPSTDTQYF. The chain recombines TRBV15 with TRBJ2-3, with D unclear. Trimming cost V 0 bases and J 2 bases, with 6 bases left between them. Germline assignment: CDR1 LNHNV and CDR2 YYDKDF (reference sequence). The CDR3 sequence is 14 residues long.

The V gene is TRBV7-9, the J gene TRBJ1-1; D gene unclear. This CDR3 has 13 amino acids. The V end was cut by 2 bases, the J end by 3 bases, with 7 bases between. Germline V gene lookup returns CDR1 SEHNR and CDR2 FQNEAQ (reference sequence). CDR3 residues: CASSLYEDTEAFF. The DNA for the CDR3 is TGTGCCAGCAGCTTATATGAGGACACTGAAGCTTTCTTT.

The V gene is TRBV6-5, the J gene TRBJ1-5, with D maybe TRBD1 (6 bases). Per the germline V gene, CDR1 is MNHEY and CDR2 is SVGAGI. The CDR3 totals 15 residues. V was clipped by 4 bases and J by 0 bases, with 10 bases between them. The CDR3 DNA is TGTGCCAGCAGTTCGGACAGAAATAGCAATCAGCCCCAGCATTTT. The encoded protein is CASSSDRNSNQPQHF.

The rearrangement joins TRBV27 to TRBJ2-1; D remains unclear. The germline CDR1 and CDR2 sequences are MNHEY and SMNVEV (reference sequence). This CDR3 is built from 12 residues. The V and J ends lost 6 bases and 2 bases respectively, with 5 bases between them. DNA of the CDR3: TGTGCCAGCAGGAGTCCCTACAATGAGCAGTTCTTC. This codes for CASRSPYNEQFF.

V and J are TRBV5-1 and TRBJ2-1, with TRBD2 matching 7 bases. V shed 4 bases, J shed 1 base, and the junction held 5 bases outside the gene matches. The germline gives CDR1 SGHRS, CDR2 YFSETQ. The CDR3 is 15 amino acids. Written as DNA, the CDR3 is TGCGCCAGCAGCGGGCAGGGAGGGTCCTACAATGAGCAGTTCTTC. Amino acids: CASSGQGGSYNEQFF.

This chain joins TRBV7-2 and TRBJ2-1; TRBD2 agrees at 7 bases. This CDR3 is 19 amino acids long. The V and J ends lost 1 base and 0 bases, in that order; junction bases with no gene match: 12. Germline CDR1 reads SGHTA; CDR2 reads FQGNSA. Here the CDR3 reads CASSLGRRGGSSSYNEQFF. Written as DNA, the CDR3 is TGTGCCAGCAGCTTAGGTCGGCGGGGAGGGTCGAGCTCCTACAATGAGCAGTTCTTC.

The gene calls are TRBV2 and TRBJ2-3; 9 nucleotides agree with TRBD1. Germline-derived CDR1 and CDR2 are SNHLY and FYNNEI. There are 16 residues in the CDR3. The ends lost 8 bases at V and 5 bases at J; junction bases unmatched: 14. The CDR3: CASVPTTGGAVDTQYF. In DNA, the CDR3 is TGTGCCAGCGTCCCCACCACAGGGGGCGCGGTAGATACGCAGTATTTT.

The V call is TRBV9, the J call TRBJ1-2; 9 bases are a match to TRBD1. CDR1 and CDR2 from the germline V gene are SGDLS and YYNGEE. Trimming removed 2 bases from V and 5 bases from J; junction bases left unmatched: 10. The CDR3 consists of 16 residues. The CDR3: CASSVNRDRVGYGYTF. CDR3 sequence (DNA): TGTGCCAGCAGCGTGAACCGGGACAGGGTGGGGTATGGCTACACCTTC.

The V and J genes are TRBV9 and TRBJ2-1, with D perhaps matching TRBD1 (6 bases). CDR3 length: 14 amino acids. Germline CDR1 is SGDLS and CDR2 is YYNGEE. The V gene lost 4 bases and the J gene lost 3 bases, with 11 bases spanning the gap. Written as DNA, the CDR3 is TGTGCCAGCAGCCCCCAGACAGGCTACAATGAGCAGTTCTTC. As protein: CASSPQTGYNEQFF.

The chain employs TRBV6-2 or TRBV6-3 and TRBJ2-2; D may be TRBD1 (6 bases). Trimming stripped 6 bases from V and 2 bases from J, with 16 bases between. The CDR3 length is 16 residues. Germline V lookup: CDR1 MNHEY, CDR2 SVGEGT. CDR3 loop: CASRPWTDSNTGELFF. The CDR3 bases are TGTGCCAGCAGGCCTTGGACAGACTCAAACACCGGGGAGCTGTTTTTT.

The CDR3 region has the DNA TGTGCCAGCAGCTTAACCGGGCAGGGCGCACAAGAGACCCAGTACTTC. This encodes CASSLTGQGAQETQYF. The rearrangement joins TRBV7-3 to TRBJ2-5; weak D call: TRBD1 (5 bases). Trimming removed 0 bases at V and 2 bases at J, with 13 bases between. Germline V gene data show CDR1 as SGHTA and CDR2 as FQGTGA. This CDR3 has 16 amino acids.

The CDR3 DNA is TGTGCCAGCAGCGCACGACTAGCGGGGGCCGAACCCGGACTCCTCTACAATGAGCAGTTCTTC. The encoded protein is CASSARLAGAEPGLLYNEQFF. This chain links TRBV9 with TRBJ2-1, with 12 bases fitting TRBD2. Germline assignment: CDR1 SGDLS and CDR2 YYNGEE. This CDR3 comprises 21 residues. The V and J ends lost 3 bases and 3 bases, in that order; junction bases with no gene match: 19.

The chain couples TRBV27 to TRBJ1-5; no definite D call. CDR1 MNHEY and CDR2 SMNVEV come from the germline V gene (reference sequence). Trimming shortened V by 3 bases and J by 7 bases, and 10 bases separated the two germline ends. This CDR3 comprises 13 residues. The CDR3 loop is CASSFAPGQPQHF. The CDR3 DNA sequence: TGTGCCAGCAGTTTTGCCCCCGGGCAGCCCCAGCATTTT.

The chain employs TRBV7-9 and TRBJ1-2; the D is unclear. This CDR3 contains 13 residues. V lost 0 bases and J 8 bases, leaving 10 bases between the germline ends. From germline, CDR1 is SEHNR and CDR2 FQNEAQ (reference sequence). The CDR3, as DNA: TGTGCCAGCAGCTTAGCGCGGGGATTCGGCTACACCTTC. This translates into CASSLARGFGYTF.

Written as DNA, the CDR3 is TGTGCCAGCAGCGTCACCGAGACAGGGTGGAACATTCAGTACTTC. Residues: CASSVTETGWNIQYF. The chain carries TRBV9 and TRBJ2-4; 7 nucleotides line up with TRBD1. Germline V CDR1 and CDR2: SGDLS, YYNGEE. V shed 2 bases and J 7 bases; nucleotides not matched to a gene: 9. The CDR3 contains 15 residues.

This clone came up a few times. The J gene is TRBJ2-7, the V gene TRBV4-1, with 7 positions matching TRBD1. With 5 bases clipped from V and 4 bases from J, the junction kept 11 bases outside the gene matches. Germline V gives CDR1 MGHRA, CDR2 YSYEKL. This CDR3 spans 15 amino acids. CDR3 sequence (DNA): TGCGCCAGCAGCTCGACAGGGACGACAAAATACGAGCAGTACTTC. Translated: CASSSTGTTKYEQYF.

The V gene is TRBV5-1, the J gene TRBJ2-7; 10 bases are a match to TRBD1. Unmatched junction bases numbered 6, after V lost 0 bases and J lost 3 bases. This CDR3 spans 16 amino acids. Germline CDR1 and CDR2: SGHRS and YFSETQ. The CDR3 bases are TGCGCCAGCAGCTTGGCTTCCGGGACAGGGGTCTACGAGCAGTACTTC. Protein product: CASSLASGTGVYEQYF.

The chain has TRBV7-8 and TRBJ1-1; D is undetermined. The germline V gene has CDR1 SGHVS and CDR2 FQNEAQ. This CDR3 has 16 amino acids. Trimming took off 5 bases at V and 1 base at J, with 17 bases between the two ends. DNA of the CDR3: TGTGCCAGCAGCCACGCAGATCAACATAAGAACACTGAAGCTTTCTTT. This encodes CASSHADQHKNTEAFF.

The chain combines TRBV28 with TRBJ1-1; 7 nucleotides match TRBD1. Trimming cost V 8 bases and J 4 bases; bases outside gene matches: 7. This CDR3 has 13 amino acids. Germline V lookup: CDR1 MDHEN, CDR2 SYDVKM. In nucleotides, the CDR3 is TGTGCCAGCCGAGTACAGGGGATCACTGAAGCTTTCTTT. It yields the protein CASRVQGITEAFF.

The V and J genes are TRBV30 and TRBJ2-1; 8 nucleotides align to TRBD2. Germline CDR1 GTSNPN, CDR2 SVGIG (reference sequence). V was pared by 2 bases and J by 4 bases, with 10 bases of the junction left unmatched. The CDR3 loop spans 16 amino acids. CDR3 residues: CAWSPVGRGAYNEQFF. CDR3 sequence (DNA): TGTGCCTGGAGTCCTGTGGGGCGGGGGGCATACAATGAGCAGTTCTTC. Based on the CDR3 plus reference TRBV30 and TRBJ2-1, the full variable domain is SQTIHQWPATLVQPVGSPLSLECTVEGTSNPNLYWYRQAAGRGLQLLFYSVGIGQISSEVPQNLSASRPQDRQFILSSKKLLLSDSGFYLCAWSPVGRGAYNEQFFGPGTRLTVL.

CDR3 coding DNA: TGTGCCAGCAGCTTGGGACAAATCCTCCACACCTTC. Its translation is CASSLGQILHTF. This chain connects TRBV5-8 to TRBJ1-2, with D unclear. V lost 0 bases and J 12 bases, leaving 12 bases between the germline ends. This CDR3 spans 12 amino acids. Looked up from germline, CDR1 is SGHTS and CDR2 is YDEGEE.

The chain employs TRBV28 and TRBJ2-7; D remains unclear. CDR1 is MDHEN, CDR2 SYDVKM, per germline. CDR3 length: 11 amino acids. Deletions cut 8 bases from V and 12 bases from J, with 17 bases between. The CDR3 region is CASRHQILWYF. DNA of the CDR3: TGTGCCAGCCGTCATCAGATTTTATGGTACTTC.

This rearrangement joins TRBV7-8 to TRBJ2-3; 11 bases are shared with TRBD2. The CDR3 is made up of 17 amino acids. The germline gives CDR1 SGHVS, CDR2 FQNEAQ. V lost 6 bases, J lost 0 bases, and 8 bases stayed unmatched. Here the CDR3 DNA reads TGTGCCAGCAGTCAATTTCGGACTAGCGGGAGCACAGATACGCAGTATTTT. Protein sequence: CASSQFRTSGSTDTQYF.

The chain carries TRBV4-2 and TRBJ2-7; D unclear. V was trimmed by 1 base and J by 2 bases, leaving 9 bases between them. Germline V lookup: CDR1 LGHNA, CDR2 YNFKEQ. The CDR3 length is 14 residues. Written as DNA, the CDR3 is TGTGCCAGCAGCCAAGGCGGCGGAGCCTACGAGCAGTACTTC. This gives the protein CASSQGGGAYEQYF.

Remarks on this clone: Other DNA sequences in the same sample also yield this CDR3. This chain's CDR3 is CASSGTGYGYTF. CDR3 DNA sequence: TGTGCCAGCAGTGGGACAGGCTATGGCTACACCTTC. The V call is TRBV28, the J call TRBJ1-2, with 8 bases lining up with TRBD1. There are 12 residues in the CDR3. Germline CDR1 is MDHEN and CDR2 is SYDVKM. After removal of 5 bases from V and 4 bases from J, the junction contained 0 bases not matched to a gene.

The chain combines TRBV27 with TRBJ1-6, with 10 bases aligning to TRBD1. CDR3 length: 18 amino acids. V was clipped by 5 bases and J by 1 base; unmatched bases: 8. In germline, CDR1 is MNHEY, CDR2 SMNVEV (reference sequence). CDR3 coding DNA: TGTGCCAGCAGTCCACGGGACAGGGGTTGGTCCTATAATTCACCCCTCCACTTT. Its translation: CASSPRDRGWSYNSPLHF.